The 26 T cell receptor beta chains reported below all come from one sample, sequenced in a study of T cells after yellow fever vaccination. MiXCR, applied by TCRdb to the 5' RACE reads, yields one record per CDR3 protein. The sample has under 550,000 distinct CDR3 sequences, roughly 22% seen once; the top ten hold 15% to 20%. Source: PBMCs, taken roughly 20 days after the first yellow fever vaccination. The receptors stem from a man between 18 and 35 years old who received the YFV17D yellow fever vaccine.

This chain uses TRBV6-6 with TRBJ1-2; D remains unclear. Germline values: CDR1 MNHNY, CDR2 SVGAGI (reference sequence). This CDR3 has 11 residues. Trimming removed 8 bases at V and 8 bases at J, with 12 bases between. In nucleotides, the CDR3 is TGTGCCAGCCGTGAGGTGAACGGCTACACCTTC. Its translation is CASREVNGYTF.

This chain connects TRBV19 to TRBJ1-1; 8 bases fit TRBD1. J was trimmed by 1 base and V by 10 bases; bases with no gene match: 5. CDR3 length equals 13 residues. Germline V gene sequence: CDR1 LNHDA, CDR2 SQIVND (reference sequence). The CDR3, as DNA: TGTGCCACCCAGGGGGCCTGGAACACTGAAGCTTTCTTT. As protein: CATQGAWNTEAFF. The full variable domain, with the rest looked up from reference TRBV19 and TRBJ1-1, is DGGITQSPKYLFRKEGQNVTLSCEQNLNHDAMYWYRQDPGQGLRLIYYSQIVNDFQKGDIAEGYSVSREKKESFPLTVTSAQKNPTAFYLCATQGAWNTEAFFGQGTRLTVV.

The chain links TRBV7-2 to TRBJ1-2; TRBD1 agrees at 11 bases. Germline V lookup: CDR1 SGHTA, CDR2 FQGNSA. The CDR3 extends over 15 amino acids. J was trimmed by 8 bases and V by 4 bases; bases with no gene match: 9. The CDR3, as DNA: TGTGCCAGCAGCTCTGATGGACAGGGGGCGGGGGGCTACACCTTC. This codes for CASSSDGQGAGGYTF.

This clonotype was observed a few times. This chain uses TRBV23-1 with TRBJ2-1, with 7 bases identical to TRBD1. TRBV23-1 is an ORF, with its function uncertain. The CDR3 is 16 amino acids. With 0 bases clipped from V and 7 bases from J, the junction kept 9 bases outside the gene matches. CDR3 region: CASSQSRYRGSNEQFF. The CDR3 region has the DNA TGCGCCAGCAGTCAATCCCGGTACAGGGGATCTAATGAGCAGTTCTTC.

The CDR3 DNA follows: TGCAGTGCTAGAGACTTTAGGAGCCCGGGGTCCTACGAGCAGTACTTC. Translated: CSARDFRSPGSYEQYF. V is TRBV20-1 and J is TRBJ2-7; a possible D gene is TRBD2 (5 bases). Germline loops: CDR1 DFQATT, CDR2 SNEGSKA (reference sequence). The ends were cut back, 0 bases at V and 1 base at J, with 16 bases in the middle. This CDR3 spans 16 amino acids.

The V and J genes are TRBV5-4 and TRBJ2-3; D might be TRBD1 or TRBD2, each matching 5 bases. V dropped 2 bases and J dropped 1 base, with 11 bases sitting between them. The CDR3 is 15 residues long. Germline V gene data show CDR1 as SGHNT and CDR2 as YYREEE (reference sequence). The CDR3 DNA reads as TGTGCCAGCAGCTTCCATGGGGGACGCACAGATACGCAGTATTTT. Translation: CASSFHGGRTDTQYF.

This clonotype appeared many times. The rearrangement uses TRBV4-3 and TRBJ1-2; 9 nucleotides line up with TRBD1. The junction had 8 bases not matched to a gene; V was cut back by 0 bases and J by 3 bases. Germline CDR1 LGHNA, CDR2 YSLEER. CDR3 length: 17 amino acids. In DNA, the CDR3 is TGCGCCAGCAGCCAAGATCTCGGGACAGGGCGATACTATGGCTACACCTTC. This encodes CASSQDLGTGRYYGYTF.

The gene calls are TRBV6-1 and TRBJ1-2, with D tentatively TRBD1 (5 bases). Trimming shortened V by 6 bases and J by 4 bases, and 15 bases separated the two germline ends. This CDR3 has 14 residues. The germline gives CDR1 MNHNS, CDR2 SASEGT. DNA of the CDR3: TGTGCCAGCAGCCGAGAGACAGAGATCTATGGCTACACCTTC. It codes for CASSRETEIYGYTF.

The V call is TRBV7-9, the J call TRBJ1-1; no clear D gene. This CDR3 has 13 residues. V was cut by 5 bases and J by 11 bases, with 18 bases left in between. Germline V gene sequence: CDR1 SEHNR, CDR2 FQNEAQ (reference sequence). As DNA, the CDR3 is TGTGCCAGCAGCCCCACCGGCGGCGGCGGCGCTTTCTTT. Its protein is CASSPTGGGGAFF.

The V call is TRBV10-2, the J call TRBJ2-5; TRBD1 is a possible D gene (5 bases). CDR3 length: 13 residues. Germline V CDR1 and CDR2: WSHSY, SAAADI. Trimming took 6 bases from V and 4 from J, leaving 12 bases between them. The CDR3 DNA is TGCGCCAGCAGGGTAGCAGGGATAGAGACCCAGTACTTC. This codes for CASRVAGIETQYF.

The V gene is TRBV20-1, the J gene TRBJ2-3; D ambiguous. Germline CDR1 reads DFQATT; CDR2 reads SNEGSKA (reference sequence). The CDR3 extends over 13 amino acids. V lost 5 bases and J 1 base, leaving 10 bases between the germline ends. Written as DNA, the CDR3 is TGCAGTGCTTCCCGCATCCGCACAGATACGCAGTATTTT. It codes for CSASRIRTDTQYF.

V and J are TRBV5-1 and TRBJ2-2; 9 nucleotides align to TRBD1. This CDR3 comprises 15 residues. Germline values: CDR1 SGHRS, CDR2 YFSETQ. The V segment lost 6 bases and the J segment 0 bases; nucleotides outside the gene matches: 3. The chain's CDR3 is CASMRDRANTGELFF. The CDR3 DNA is TGCGCCAGCATGCGGGACAGGGCGAACACCGGGGAGCTGTTTTTT.

CDR3 sequence reads: CASSFTAGYGYTF. CDR3 nucleotides: TGTGCCAGCAGCTTTACCGCGGGATATGGCTACACCTTC. The V gene is TRBV7-2, the J gene TRBJ1-2; no reliable D call. The germline V and J ends were trimmed by 3 bases and 5 bases, with 10 bases remaining between them. Germline lookup yields CDR1 SGHTA and CDR2 FQGNSA. CDR3 length: 13 residues.

CDR3: CASKLGEGSTGELFF. For the CDR3, the DNA is TGCGCCAGCAAACTGGGAGAGGGGTCCACCGGGGAGCTGTTTTTT. The V gene is TRBV5-1, the J gene TRBJ2-2; the D call may be TRBD1 or TRBD2 (5 bases each). V was cut by 6 bases and J by 4 bases, with 16 bases left in between. CDR1 SGHRS and CDR2 YFSETQ come from the germline V gene. This CDR3 is built from 15 residues.

This clonotype was counted only a few times. This chain uses TRBV5-1 with TRBJ2-6; weak D call: TRBD2 (6 bases). CDR1 is SGHRS, CDR2 YFSETQ, per germline. The CDR3 consists of 11 residues. V shed 4 bases and J shed 18 bases, with 14 bases lying between them. CDR3 sequence reads: CASSGEGEATF. The DNA for the CDR3 is TGCGCCAGCAGCGGAGAAGGGGAGGCGACTTTC.

This chain connects TRBV20-1 to TRBJ2-5; 9 nucleotides match TRBD2. CDR1 DFQATT and CDR2 SNEGSKA come from the germline V gene (reference sequence). The CDR3 spans 15 residues. V was pared by 2 bases and J by 2 bases, with 6 bases of the junction left unmatched. CDR3 amino acids: CSARPGSGGQETQYF. The CDR3 DNA sequence: TGCAGTGCTAGACCGGGTAGCGGGGGACAAGAGACCCAGTACTTC.

With regard to this clonotype: A read error may account for a junction end that differs from germline. The chain has TRBV7-7 and TRBJ2-5, with 7 bases matching TRBD1. This CDR3 comprises 14 residues. Germline-derived CDR1 and CDR2 are SSHAT and FNYEAQ (reference sequence). The CDR3 reads CASSPTGAEETQYF. CDR3 in DNA: TGTGCTAGCAGCCCAACAGGGGCAGAAGAGACCCAGTACTTC.

This chain connects TRBV5-5 to TRBJ2-3, with D possibly being TRBD1 or TRBD2 (5 bases each). The germline V and J ends were trimmed by 4 bases and 1 base, with 16 bases remaining between them. The germline V gene encodes CDR1 SGHKS and CDR2 YYEKEE (reference sequence). This CDR3 spans 16 amino acids. The CDR3, as DNA: TGTGCCAGCAGCCACCTCAGGGACGGGGGCACAGATACGCAGTATTTT. It yields the protein CASSHLRDGGTDTQYF.

The chain recombines TRBV10-3 with TRBJ1-1; D might be TRBD1 (6 bases). V shed 10 bases and J shed 0 bases, with 15 bases lying between them. The germline V gene encodes CDR1 ENHRY and CDR2 SYGVKD. This CDR3 spans 14 amino acids. This CDR3 is CASWTERLNTEAFF. The DNA of the CDR3 is TGTGCCAGCTGGACAGAACGTTTGAACACTGAAGCTTTCTTT.

The V gene is TRBV5-1, the J gene TRBJ2-7; 7 bases agree with TRBD1. The V gene's germline CDR1 is SGHRS and CDR2 YFSETQ. Trimming cost V 1 base and J 3 bases; bases outside gene matches: 4. This CDR3 contains 14 residues. CDR3 nucleotide sequence: TGCGCCAGCAGCTTGCAGGGACAGCTCTACGAGCAGTACTTC. It yields the protein CASSLQGQLYEQYF.

The chain couples TRBV27 to TRBJ2-2, with D possibly TRBD2 on 7 matching bases. V shed 4 bases and J shed 1 base, with 10 bases lying between them. Germline V CDR1 and CDR2: MNHEY, SMNVEV (reference sequence). This CDR3 contains 15 residues. The CDR3 here is CASSWGGWNTGELFF. The CDR3 region has the DNA TGTGCCAGCAGTTGGGGGGGCTGGAACACCGGGGAGCTGTTTTTT.

This clonotype has more than one count but fewer than ten. V gene TRBV20-1 combines with J gene TRBJ2-3; D possibly corresponds to TRBD1 (6 bases). The length of the CDR3 is 14 residues. Per germline, CDR1 DFQATT and CDR2 SNEGSKA (reference sequence). V gave up 0 bases and J gave up 6 bases, with 13 bases separating them. This CDR3 reads CSARDLQGQDTQYF. Written as DNA, the CDR3 is TGCAGTGCTAGAGATCTCCAGGGGCAGGATACGCAGTATTTT.

This clonotype was counted between two and nine times. V gene TRBV4-2 combines with J gene TRBJ2-4; D is possibly TRBD2 (6 bases). The CDR3 length is 19 residues. The germline V gene encodes CDR1 LGHNA and CDR2 YNFKEQ. With 6 bases removed from V and 0 bases from J, the gap between germline ends came to 24 bases. CDR3 region: CASRPGLEGRGTAKNIQYF. CDR3 bases: TGTGCCAGCAGACCTGGATTGGAGGGCCGAGGGACAGCCAAAAACATTCAGTACTTC.

This chain joins TRBV4-1 and TRBJ1-6; no firm D call. Looked up from germline, CDR1 is MGHRA and CDR2 is YSYEKL. The CDR3 is made up of 18 amino acids. Trimming took off 0 bases at V and 0 bases at J, with 12 bases between the two ends. CDR3 in amino acids: CASSQDLTPNSYNSPLHF. In nucleotides, the CDR3 is TGCGCCAGCAGCCAAGATCTTACACCCAACTCCTATAATTCACCCCTCCACTTT.

This rearrangement joins TRBV4-2 to TRBJ1-3; D is undetermined. Germline CDR1 and CDR2: LGHNA and YNFKEQ. The CDR3 runs 13 residues. V shed 6 bases and J shed 3 bases, with 9 bases lying between them. CDR3 loop: CASRATFGNTIYF. In DNA form, the CDR3 reads TGTGCCAGCAGAGCGACTTTTGGAAACACCATATATTTT.

This clonotype was seen only a few times. The chain combines TRBV5-4 with TRBJ2-2; no clear D. In germline, CDR1 is SGHNT, CDR2 YYREEE (reference sequence). With 0 bases removed from V and 6 bases from J, the gap between germline ends came to 9 bases. CDR3 size: 14 residues. CDR3 nucleotide sequence: TGTGCCAGCAGCTTGGAAACGGCGTCCGGGGAGCTGTTTTTT. Encoded protein: CASSLETASGELFF.